The next 15 T cell receptor beta chains were all read from a single sample in a study of cytomegalovirus exposure and HLA in healthy donors. The repertoire was sequenced with immunoSEQ multiplex PCR; TCRdb's copy has only in-frame clones and lacks some. Among some 56,000 clones listed, 93% were seen once. Sequencing used PBMCs. Every receptor here comes from a woman aged 18-29 years in good health and CMV-seropositive.

The CDR3 DNA reads as TGCAGCGTTGTGCAGGACAGGGGTTCCTATAATTCACCCCTCCACTTT. It codes for CSVVQDRGSYNSPLHF. V usage is TRBV29-1 and J usage is TRBJ1-6; 9 bases align to TRBD1. The V and J ends lost 4 bases and 1 base, in that order; junction bases with no gene match: 5. Germline V CDR1 and CDR2: SQVTM, ANQGSEA. CDR3 length equals 16 residues.

This chain links TRBV6-1 with TRBJ1-2, with D possibly matching TRBD1 (6 bases). The CDR3 extends over 14 amino acids. Between the trimmed V and J ends, which lost 4 bases and 8 bases, there was a span of 17 bases. Per germline, CDR1 MNHNS and CDR2 SASEGT. CDR3 in amino acids: CASSGLVGGEGYTF. The CDR3 coding sequence is TGTGCCAGCAGTGGCCTTGTAGGGGGTGAGGGCTACACCTTC.

This clone was seen a single time. V is TRBV5-1 and J is TRBJ2-7; D is uncertain. With 0 bases removed from V and 0 bases from J, the gap between germline ends came to 4 bases. Germline CDR1 SGHRS, CDR2 YFSETQ. The CDR3 is 13 residues long. CDR3 region: CASSLDFSYEQYF. CDR3 DNA sequence: TGCGCCAGCAGCTTGGACTTCTCCTACGAGCAGTACTTC.

This chain uses TRBV2 with TRBJ1-2, with D unresolved. CDR1 and CDR2 from the germline V gene are SNHLY and FYNNEI. Trimming removed 6 bases from V and 0 bases from J, with 8 bases in between. The CDR3 length is 13 residues. The CDR3 protein is CASRRKANYGYTF. CDR3 coding DNA: TGTGCCAGCAGGCGGAAAGCTAACTATGGCTACACCTTC.

V and J are TRBV2 and TRBJ2-3; 8 bases align to TRBD2. The V and J ends lost 7 bases and 2 bases, in that order; junction bases with no gene match: 8. The CDR3 extends over 15 amino acids. Germline V gene sequence: CDR1 SNHLY, CDR2 FYNNEI. For the CDR3, the DNA is TGTGCCAGCACACCGCGGGGGGACCACACAGATACGCAGTATTTT. Amino acid sequence: CASTPRGDHTDTQYF.

The chain recombines TRBV7-3 with TRBJ2-3, with a tentative D call TRBD1 (6 bases). CDR1 and CDR2 (germline): SGHTA, FQGTGA. The CDR3 consists of 15 residues. With 2 bases removed from V and 4 bases from J, the gap between germline ends came to 13 bases. The CDR3 loop reads CASSLEGTRPDTQYF. The CDR3 DNA reads as TGTGCCAGCAGCTTAGAAGGGACAAGGCCAGATACGCAGTATTTT.

The CDR3 DNA follows: TGTGCCAGCAGCCAGGACCGGGGGTTATATGGCTACACCTTC. This gives the protein CASSQDRGLYGYTF. The V call is TRBV14, the J call TRBJ1-2; D is perhaps TRBD1 (5 bases). CDR1 and CDR2 from the germline V gene are SGHDN and FVKESK. V lost 3 bases to trimming and J lost 5 bases, with 13 bases between them. The CDR3 has 14 amino acids.

The V gene is TRBV19, the J gene TRBJ1-1; 7 bases match TRBD1. The trim removed 6 bases at V and 5 bases at J, leaving 9 bases unmatched. The CDR3 loop spans 14 amino acids. CDR1 and CDR2 from the germline V gene are LNHDA and SQIVND (reference sequence). CDR3 loop: CASSPQGQRTEAFF. CDR3 in DNA: TGTGCCAGTAGCCCCCAGGGACAGCGTACTGAAGCTTTCTTT.

The rearrangement joins TRBV6-6 to TRBJ2-3, with 9 nucleotides matching TRBD1. This CDR3 is built from 15 residues. The germline CDR1 and CDR2 sequences are MNHNY and SVGAGI (reference sequence). The ends lost 6 bases at V and 4 bases at J; junction bases unmatched: 8. The DNA of the CDR3 is TGTGCCAGCAGCCCCGGGACAGGGCAGGCAGATACGCAGTATTTT. Its protein is CASSPGTGQADTQYF.

The chain carries TRBV5-6 and TRBJ1-2; perhaps TRBD1 as D (5 bases). V lost 0 bases and J lost 2, with 8 bases in between. Germline V gene lookup returns CDR1 SGHDT and CDR2 YYEEEE. This CDR3 has 14 amino acids. CDR3 protein: CASSLAHRNYGYTF. DNA of the CDR3: TGTGCCAGCAGCTTGGCCCACAGGAACTATGGCTACACCTTC. The whole variable domain, filled in from reference TRBV5-6 and TRBJ1-2, reads DAGVTQSPTHLIKTRGQQVTLRCSPKSGHDTVSWYQQALGQGPQFIFQYYEEEERQRGNFPDRFSGHQFPNYSSELNVNALLLGDSALYLCASSLAHRNYGYTFGSGTRLTVV.

J is TRBJ2-3 and V is TRBV14; D may be TRBD2 (7 bases). Germline V lookup: CDR1 SGHDN, CDR2 FVKESK. V was trimmed by 1 base and J by 3 bases, leaving 14 bases between them. The CDR3 totals 16 residues. This CDR3 reads CASSQVGGLRTDTQYF. DNA for the CDR3: TGTGCCAGCAGCCAAGTCGGGGGGCTGAGGACAGATACGCAGTATTTT.

V usage is TRBV5-1 and J usage is TRBJ2-5, with D hard to call. Germline loops: CDR1 SGHRS, CDR2 YFSETQ. The V and J ends lost 2 bases and 1 base respectively, with 6 bases between them. There are 13 residues in the CDR3. The chain's CDR3 is CASSFSIQETQYF. The CDR3 DNA is TGCGCCAGCAGCTTTAGTATCCAAGAGACCCAGTACTTC. Combining the CDR3 with reference TRBV5-1 and TRBJ2-5 gives the whole variable domain KAGVTQTPRYLIKTRGQQVTLSCSPISGHRSVSWYQQTPGQGLQFLFEYFSETQRNKGNFPGRFSGRQFSNSRSEMNVSTLELGDSALYLCASSFSIQETQYFGPGTRLLVL.

This sequence joins TRBV7-9 and TRBJ2-1; D might be TRBD2 (7 bases). From germline, CDR1 is SEHNR and CDR2 FQNEAQ (reference sequence). Deletions cut 4 bases from V and 9 bases from J, with 10 bases between. This CDR3 is 12 amino acids long. CDR3 sequence (DNA): TGTGCCAGCAGCTACAGGGAGGGTGAGCAGTTCTTC. As protein: CASSYREGEQFF.

The chain uses TRBV6-5 and TRBJ1-4, with 10 bases lining up with TRBD1. Looked up from germline, CDR1 is MNHEY and CDR2 is SVGAGI. Losses at the gene ends were 2 bases for V and 8 bases for J; bases not matched to a gene: 5. The CDR3 is 15 amino acids. CDR3 sequence reads: CASSYGTGDWEKLFF. CDR3 DNA: TGTGCCAGCAGTTACGGGACAGGGGATTGGGAAAAACTGTTTTTT.

V is TRBV7-9 and J is TRBJ1-3; D is undetermined. Between the trimmed V and J ends, which lost 4 bases and 2 bases, there was a span of 15 bases. Germline values: CDR1 SEHNR, CDR2 FQNEAQ (reference sequence). This CDR3 has 16 residues. In DNA form, the CDR3 reads TGTGCCAGCAGCTACCCCGGGTGGGTAACTGGAAACACCATATATTTT. This gives the protein CASSYPGWVTGNTIYF.